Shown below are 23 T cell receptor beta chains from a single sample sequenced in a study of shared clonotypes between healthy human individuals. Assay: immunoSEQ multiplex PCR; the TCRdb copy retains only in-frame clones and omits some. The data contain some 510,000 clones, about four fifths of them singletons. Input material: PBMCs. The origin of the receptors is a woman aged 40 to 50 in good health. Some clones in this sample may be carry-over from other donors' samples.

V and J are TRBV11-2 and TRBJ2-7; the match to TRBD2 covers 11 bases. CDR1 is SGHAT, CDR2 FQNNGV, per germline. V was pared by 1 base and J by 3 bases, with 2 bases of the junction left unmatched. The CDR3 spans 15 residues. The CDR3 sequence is CASSLGGTSGYEQYF. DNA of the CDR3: TGTGCCAGCAGCTTAGGGGGGACTAGCGGCTACGAGCAGTACTTC.

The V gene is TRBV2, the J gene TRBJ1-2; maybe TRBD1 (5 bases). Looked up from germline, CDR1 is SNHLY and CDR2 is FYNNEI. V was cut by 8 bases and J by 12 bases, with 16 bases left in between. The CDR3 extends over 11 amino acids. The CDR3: CASGTPTPHTF. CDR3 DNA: TGTGCCAGCGGGACTCCGACCCCTCACACCTTC.

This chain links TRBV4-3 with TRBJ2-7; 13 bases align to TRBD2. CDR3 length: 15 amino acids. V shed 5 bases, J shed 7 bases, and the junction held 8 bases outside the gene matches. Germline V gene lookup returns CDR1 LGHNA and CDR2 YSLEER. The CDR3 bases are TGCGCCAGCAGCGAGCGGACTAGCGGGAGTCGGGAGCAGTACTTC. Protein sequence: CASSERTSGSREQYF.

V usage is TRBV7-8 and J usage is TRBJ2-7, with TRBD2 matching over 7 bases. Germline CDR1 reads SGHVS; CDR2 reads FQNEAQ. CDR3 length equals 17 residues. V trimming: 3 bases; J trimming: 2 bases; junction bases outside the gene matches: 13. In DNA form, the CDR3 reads TGTGCCAGCAGCTTGCCTCGGGGAAGCGGGGTTACCTACGAGCAGTACTTC. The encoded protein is CASSLPRGSGVTYEQYF.

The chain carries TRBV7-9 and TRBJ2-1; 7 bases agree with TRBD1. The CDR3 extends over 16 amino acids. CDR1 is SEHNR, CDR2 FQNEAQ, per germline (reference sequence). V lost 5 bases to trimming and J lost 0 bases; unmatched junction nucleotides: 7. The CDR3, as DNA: TGTGCCAGCAGCCTCAGGACAGGATCCTCCTACAATGAGCAGTTCTTC. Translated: CASSLRTGSSYNEQFF.

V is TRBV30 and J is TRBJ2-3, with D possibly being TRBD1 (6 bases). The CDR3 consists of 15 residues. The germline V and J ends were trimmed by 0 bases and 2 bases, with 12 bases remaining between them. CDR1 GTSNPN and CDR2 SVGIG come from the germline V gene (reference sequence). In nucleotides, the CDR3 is TGTGCCTGGAGTGTTGTGGGACACCACACAGATACGCAGTATTTT. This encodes CAWSVVGHHTDTQYF. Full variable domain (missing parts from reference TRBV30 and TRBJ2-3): SQTIHQWPATLVQPVGSPLSLECTVEGTSNPNLYWYRQAAGRGLQLLFYSVGIGQISSEVPQNLSASRPQDRQFILSSKKLLLSDSGFYLCAWSVVGHHTDTQYFGPGTRLTVL.

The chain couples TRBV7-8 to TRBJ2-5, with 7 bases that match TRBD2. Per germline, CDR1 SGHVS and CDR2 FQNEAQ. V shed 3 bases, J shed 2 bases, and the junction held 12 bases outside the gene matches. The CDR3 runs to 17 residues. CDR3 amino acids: CASSLWFLAEGQETQYF. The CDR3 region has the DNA TGTGCCAGCAGCTTGTGGTTTCTAGCGGAGGGACAAGAGACCCAGTACTTC.

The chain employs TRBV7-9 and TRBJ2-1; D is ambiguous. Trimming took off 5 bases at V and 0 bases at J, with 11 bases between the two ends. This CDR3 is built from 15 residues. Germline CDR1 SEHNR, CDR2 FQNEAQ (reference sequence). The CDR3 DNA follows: TGTGCCAGCAGCCTAACTTATAGCTCCTACAATGAGCAGTTCTTC. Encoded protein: CASSLTYSSYNEQFF. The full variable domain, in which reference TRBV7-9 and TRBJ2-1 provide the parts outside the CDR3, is DTGVSQNPRHKITKRGQNVTFRCDPISEHNRLYWYRQTLGQGPEFLTYFQNEAQLEKSRLLSDRFSAERPKGSFSTLEIQRTEQGDSAMYLCASSLTYSSYNEQFFGPGTRLTVL.

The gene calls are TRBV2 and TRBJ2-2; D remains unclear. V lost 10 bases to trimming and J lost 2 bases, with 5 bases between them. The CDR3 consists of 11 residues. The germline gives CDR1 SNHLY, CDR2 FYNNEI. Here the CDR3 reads CATSNTGELFF. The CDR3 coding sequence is TGTGCCACCTCTAACACCGGGGAGCTGTTTTTT.

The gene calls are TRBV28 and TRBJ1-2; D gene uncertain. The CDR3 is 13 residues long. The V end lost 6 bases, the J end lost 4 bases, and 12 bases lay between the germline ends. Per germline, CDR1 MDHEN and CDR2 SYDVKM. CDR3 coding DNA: TGTGCCAGCAGCAAACTCGGGCCCTATGGCTACACCTTC. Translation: CASSKLGPYGYTF.

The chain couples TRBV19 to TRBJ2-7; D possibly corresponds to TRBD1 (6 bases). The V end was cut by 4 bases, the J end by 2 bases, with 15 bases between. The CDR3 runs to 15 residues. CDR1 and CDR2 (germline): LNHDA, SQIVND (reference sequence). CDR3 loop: CASSTPGTLPYEQYF. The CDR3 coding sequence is TGTGCCAGTAGTACCCCCGGGACACTACCCTACGAGCAGTACTTC.

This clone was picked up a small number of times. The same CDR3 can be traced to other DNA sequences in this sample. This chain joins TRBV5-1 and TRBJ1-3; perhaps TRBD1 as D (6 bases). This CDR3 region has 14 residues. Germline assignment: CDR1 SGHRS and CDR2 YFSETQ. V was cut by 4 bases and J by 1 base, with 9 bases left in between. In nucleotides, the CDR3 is TGCGCCAGCAGCCCCCAGGGGTCTGGAAACACCATATATTTT. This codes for CASSPQGSGNTIYF.

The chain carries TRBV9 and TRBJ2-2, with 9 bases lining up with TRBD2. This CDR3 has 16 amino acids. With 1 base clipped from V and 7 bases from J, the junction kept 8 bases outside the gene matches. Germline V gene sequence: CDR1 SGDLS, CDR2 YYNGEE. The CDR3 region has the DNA TGTGCCAGCAGCGTAATAGCGGGAGTTGCCGGCGGGGAGCTGTTTTTT. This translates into CASSVIAGVAGGELFF.

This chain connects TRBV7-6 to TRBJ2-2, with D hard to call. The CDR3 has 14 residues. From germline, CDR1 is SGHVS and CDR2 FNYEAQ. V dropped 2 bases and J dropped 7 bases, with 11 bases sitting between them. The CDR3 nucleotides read TGTGCCAGCAGCTTAATCAAATCGAGCGGGGAGCTGTTTTTT. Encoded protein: CASSLIKSSGELFF.

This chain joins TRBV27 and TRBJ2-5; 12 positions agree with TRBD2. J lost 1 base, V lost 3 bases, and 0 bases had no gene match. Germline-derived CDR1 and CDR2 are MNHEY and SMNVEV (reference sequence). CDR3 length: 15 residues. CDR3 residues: CASSLGLAGQETQYF. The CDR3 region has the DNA TGTGCCAGCAGTTTGGGACTAGCGGGCCAAGAGACCCAGTACTTC.

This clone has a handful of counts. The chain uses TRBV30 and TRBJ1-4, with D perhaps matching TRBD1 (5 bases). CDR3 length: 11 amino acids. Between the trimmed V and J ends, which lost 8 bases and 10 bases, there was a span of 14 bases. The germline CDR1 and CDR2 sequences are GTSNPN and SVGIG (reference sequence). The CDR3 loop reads CAMPQAGKLFF. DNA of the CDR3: TGTGCCATGCCACAGGCCGGAAAACTGTTTTTT.

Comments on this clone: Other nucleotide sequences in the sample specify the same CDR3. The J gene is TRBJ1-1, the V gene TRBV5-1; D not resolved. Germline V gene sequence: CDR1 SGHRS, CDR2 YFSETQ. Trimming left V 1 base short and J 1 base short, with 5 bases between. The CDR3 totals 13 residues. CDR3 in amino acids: CASSLSRNTEAFF. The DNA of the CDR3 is TGCGCCAGCAGCTTGTCCCGGAACACTGAAGCTTTCTTT.

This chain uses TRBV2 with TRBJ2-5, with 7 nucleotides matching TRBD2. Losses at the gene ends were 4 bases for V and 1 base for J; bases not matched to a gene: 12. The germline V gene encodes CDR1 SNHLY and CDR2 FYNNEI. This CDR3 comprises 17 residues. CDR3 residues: CASSGRGIGRVQETQYF. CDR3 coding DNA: TGTGCCAGCAGTGGACGGGGGATAGGGAGGGTCCAAGAGACCCAGTACTTC.

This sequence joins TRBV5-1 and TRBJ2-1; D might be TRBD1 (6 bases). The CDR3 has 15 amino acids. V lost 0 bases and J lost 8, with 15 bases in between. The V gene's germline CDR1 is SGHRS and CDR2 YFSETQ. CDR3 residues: CASSLAPGHLDEQFF. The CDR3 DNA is TGCGCCAGCAGCTTGGCTCCGGGACATCTGGATGAGCAGTTCTTC. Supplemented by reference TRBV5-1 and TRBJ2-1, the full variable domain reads KAGVTQTPRYLIKTRGQQVTLSCSPISGHRSVSWYQQTPGQGLQFLFEYFSETQRNKGNFPGRFSGRQFSNSRSEMNVSTLELGDSALYLCASSLAPGHLDEQFFGPGTRLTVL.

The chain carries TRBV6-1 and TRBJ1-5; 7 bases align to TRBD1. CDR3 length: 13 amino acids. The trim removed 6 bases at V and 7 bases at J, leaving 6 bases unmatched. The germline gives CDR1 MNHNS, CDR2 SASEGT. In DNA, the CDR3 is TGTGCCAGCAGGCGACAGGGTAACCAGCCCCAGCATTTT. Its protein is CASRRQGNQPQHF.

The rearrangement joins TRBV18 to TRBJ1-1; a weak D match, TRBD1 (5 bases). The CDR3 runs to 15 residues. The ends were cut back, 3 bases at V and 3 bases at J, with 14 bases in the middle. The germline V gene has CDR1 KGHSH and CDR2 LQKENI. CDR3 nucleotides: TGTGCCAGCTCACCTATCAGGGAAGGGGACACTGAAGCTTTCTTT. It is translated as CASSPIREGDTEAFF.

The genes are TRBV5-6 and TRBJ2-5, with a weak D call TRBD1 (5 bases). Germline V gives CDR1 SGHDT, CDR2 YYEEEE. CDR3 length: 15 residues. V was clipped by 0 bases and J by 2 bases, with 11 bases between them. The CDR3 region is CASSLGPGLQETQYF. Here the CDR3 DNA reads TGTGCCAGCAGCTTGGGTCCAGGGCTACAAGAGACCCAGTACTTC.

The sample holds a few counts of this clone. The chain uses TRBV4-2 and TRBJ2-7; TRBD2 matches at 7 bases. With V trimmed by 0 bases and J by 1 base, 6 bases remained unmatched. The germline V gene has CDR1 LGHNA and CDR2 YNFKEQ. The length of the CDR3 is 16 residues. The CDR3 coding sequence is TGTGCCAGCAGCCAAGATCCGGGAGGATTTTCCTACGAGCAGTACTTC. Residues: CASSQDPGGFSYEQYF.